This T cell receptor beta chain was recovered during a study of vaccination effects on CD4 cells after COVID-19. Method: immunoSEQ multiplex PCR; TCRdb's copy keeps in-frame clones and lacks some. The data show about 76,000 clones, 75% to 80% seen once. CDR1 and CDR2 (germline): SGHTA, FQGNSA. The length of the CDR3 is 14 residues. The V end was cut by 8 bases, the J end by 0 bases, with 10 bases between. Isolating CD4+ T cells followed ten to eleven days of culture. This clone was picked up one time. What it binds is unknown. The chain joins TRBV7-2 to TRBJ2-2; D ambiguous. The clonotype was recovered from a human donor who received a COVID-19 vaccine. The sample in question was CD4+ T cells from PBMCs cultured without peptide, obtained before COVID-19 vaccination. The CDR3 loop reads CASESAANTGELFF. The CDR3 nucleotides read TGTGCCAGCGAGTCAGCAGCGAACACCGGGGAGCTGTTTTTT. The full variable domain, rest sourced from reference TRBV7-2 and TRBJ2-2, is GAGVSQSPSNKVTEKGKDVELRCDPISGHTALYWYRQSLGQGLEFLIYFQGNSAPDKSGLPSDRFSAERTGGSVSTLTIQRTQQEDSAVYLCASESAANTGELFFGEGSRLTVL.